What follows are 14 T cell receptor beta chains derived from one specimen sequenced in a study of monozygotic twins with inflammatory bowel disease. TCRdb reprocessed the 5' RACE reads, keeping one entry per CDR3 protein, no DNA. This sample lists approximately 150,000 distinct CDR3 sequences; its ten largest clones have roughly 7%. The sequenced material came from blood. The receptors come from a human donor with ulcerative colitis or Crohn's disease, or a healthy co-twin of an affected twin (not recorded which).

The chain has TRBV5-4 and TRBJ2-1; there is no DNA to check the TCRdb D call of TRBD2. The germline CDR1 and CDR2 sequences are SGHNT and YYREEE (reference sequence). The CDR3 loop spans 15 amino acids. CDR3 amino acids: CASSLNGPARNEQFF.

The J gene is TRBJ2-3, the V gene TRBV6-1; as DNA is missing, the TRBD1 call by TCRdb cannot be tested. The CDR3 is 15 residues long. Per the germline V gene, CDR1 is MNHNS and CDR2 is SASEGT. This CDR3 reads CASSPGTVGTDTQYF.

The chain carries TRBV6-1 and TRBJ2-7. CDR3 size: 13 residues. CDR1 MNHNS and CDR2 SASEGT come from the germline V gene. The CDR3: CASREGFTYEQYF.

CDR3 protein: CASSEPGAGVLDTGELFF. The rearrangement links TRBV10-2 to TRBJ2-2; TCRdb lists TRBD1, though no DNA is available to test this call. The length of the CDR3 is 18 residues. CDR1 is WSHSY and CDR2 is SAAADI in the germline V gene.

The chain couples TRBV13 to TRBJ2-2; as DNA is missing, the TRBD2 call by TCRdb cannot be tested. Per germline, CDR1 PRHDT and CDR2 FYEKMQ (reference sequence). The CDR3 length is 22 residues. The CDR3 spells CASSLGTSGGDDPIANTGELFF.

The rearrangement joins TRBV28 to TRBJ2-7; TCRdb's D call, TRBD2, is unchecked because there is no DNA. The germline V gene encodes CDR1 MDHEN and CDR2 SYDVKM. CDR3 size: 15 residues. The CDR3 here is CASSSPGLAGGEQYF.

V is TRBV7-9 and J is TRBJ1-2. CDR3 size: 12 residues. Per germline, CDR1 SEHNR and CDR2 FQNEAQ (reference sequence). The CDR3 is CASSLEVYGYTF.

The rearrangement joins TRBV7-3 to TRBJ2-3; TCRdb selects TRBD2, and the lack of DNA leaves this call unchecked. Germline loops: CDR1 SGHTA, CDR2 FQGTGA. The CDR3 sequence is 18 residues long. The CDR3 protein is CASSAAGTSGRAGDTQYF.

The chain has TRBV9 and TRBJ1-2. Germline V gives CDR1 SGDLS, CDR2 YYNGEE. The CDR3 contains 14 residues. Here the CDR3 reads CASKRAGGNYGYTF. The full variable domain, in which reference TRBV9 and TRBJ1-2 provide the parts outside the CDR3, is DSGVTQTPKHLITATGQRVTLRCSPRSGDLSVYWYQQSLDQGLQFLIQYYNGEERAKGNILERFSAQQFPDLHSELNLSSLELGDSALYFCASKRAGGNYGYTFGSGTRLTVV.

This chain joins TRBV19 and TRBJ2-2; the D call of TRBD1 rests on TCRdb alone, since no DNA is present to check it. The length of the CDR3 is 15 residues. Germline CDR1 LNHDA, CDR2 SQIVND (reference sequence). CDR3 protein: CASTPRQGYTGELFF.

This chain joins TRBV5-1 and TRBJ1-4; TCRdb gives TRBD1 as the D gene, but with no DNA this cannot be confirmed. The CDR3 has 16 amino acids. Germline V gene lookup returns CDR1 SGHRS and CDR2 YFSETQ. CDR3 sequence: CASRLVGTTTNEKLFF.

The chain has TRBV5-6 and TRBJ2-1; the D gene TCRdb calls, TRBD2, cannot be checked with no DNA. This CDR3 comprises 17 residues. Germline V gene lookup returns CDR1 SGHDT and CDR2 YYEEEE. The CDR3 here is CASSLTTSGTSYNEQFF.

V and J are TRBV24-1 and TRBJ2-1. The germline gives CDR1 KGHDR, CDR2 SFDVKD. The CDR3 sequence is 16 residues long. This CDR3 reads CATSRNRVSSYNEQFF.

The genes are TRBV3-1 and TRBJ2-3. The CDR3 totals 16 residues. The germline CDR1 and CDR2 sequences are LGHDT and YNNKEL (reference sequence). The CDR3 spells CASSQDVRGKTDTQYF.